This T cell receptor beta chain appears in the sequencing data of a study of shared clonotypes between healthy human individuals. The CDR3 consists of 16 residues. Germline trimming cut 3 bases from V and 4 bases from J; bases unmatched to any gene: 6. Germline CDR1 LNHNV, CDR2 YYDKDF (reference sequence). Generated by immunoSEQ multiplex PCR, the TCRdb table keeps only in-frame clones and is missing some. The table records 2,500,000 or so clones, 80% to 95% of them present only once. V gene TRBV15 combines with J gene TRBJ2-2; 9 bases map to TRBD1. Sequences were obtained from naive CD4+ T cells from PBMCs. Documented subset: CD45RA+ positively selected. The receptor's source is a man between 18 and 29 years old in good health. Some clones in this sample may be carry-over from other donors' samples. This CDR3 is CATSREQGAGTGELFF. The CDR3 coding sequence is TGTGCCACCAGCAGGGAACAGGGGGCCGGCACCGGGGAGCTGTTTTTT.